These 8 T cell receptor beta chains were all obtained from the same sample, sequenced in a study of T cell responses to AZD1222 COVID-19 vaccine. Clones were read by immunoSEQ multiplex PCR, and TCRdb kept only the in-frame ones, dropping some. This table has 130,000 to 150,000 clones, over 80% appearing once. The sample in question was peripheral blood, obtained on day 0 of MenACWY control vaccination. The receptors originated from an adult in good health.

This clone was picked up a small number of times. The chain is built from TRBV6-5 and TRBJ1-1; tentative D call: TRBD1 (5 bases). The CDR3 has 13 residues. The V end lost 6 bases, the J end lost 2 bases, and 10 bases lay between the germline ends. CDR1 and CDR2 from the germline V gene are MNHEY and SVGAGI. CDR3 sequence reads: CASSVGENTEAFF. CDR3 nucleotides: TGTGCCAGCAGCGTGGGGGAAAACACTGAAGCTTTCTTT.

On this clone: At the DNA level, this CDR3 is encoded by other sequences in the same sample as well. The V and J genes are TRBV6-5 and TRBJ1-3, with D unclear. This CDR3 has 14 residues. The germline CDR1 and CDR2 sequences are MNHEY and SVGAGI. V lost 5 bases and J lost 0, with 8 bases in between. The CDR3 sequence: CASSRDFSGNTIYF. The CDR3 nucleotides are TGTGCCAGCAGTAGAGACTTCTCTGGAAACACCATATATTTT.

This chain links TRBV6-1 with TRBJ2-6; D tentatively fits TRBD1 or TRBD2 (5 bases each). There are 16 residues in the CDR3. V was trimmed by 2 bases and J by 0 bases, leaving 8 bases between them. The germline gives CDR1 MNHNS, CDR2 SASEGT. As DNA, the CDR3 is TGTGCCAGCAGTGAATTTGGGGGCTCTGGGGCCAACGTCCTGACTTTC. This gives the protein CASSEFGGSGANVLTF.

The chain carries TRBV9 and TRBJ2-2, with TRBD1 matching over 7 bases. The CDR3 spans 13 residues. The V gene end was trimmed by 7 bases and the J gene end by 1 base; junction bases not matched to a gene: 1. CDR1 and CDR2 from the germline V gene are SGDLS and YYNGEE. DNA for the CDR3: TGTGCCAGCTCAGGGGGGAACACCGGGGAGCTGTTTTTT. As protein: CASSGGNTGELFF.

The chain is built from TRBV5-4 and TRBJ2-1, with TRBD2 identical over 12 bases. CDR1 and CDR2 (germline): SGHNT, YYREEE (reference sequence). J gave up 6 bases and V 6 bases, and 7 bases lay outside the gene matches. The CDR3 consists of 15 residues. CDR3 residues: CASTIRLAGVNEQFF. Written as DNA, the CDR3 is TGTGCCAGCACCATAAGACTAGCGGGGGTCAATGAGCAGTTCTTC.

The chain employs TRBV6-6 and TRBJ1-4; D is ambiguous. V lost 7 bases and J 7 bases, leaving 10 bases between the germline ends. The CDR3 sequence is 12 residues long. Germline V gene data show CDR1 as MNHNY and CDR2 as SVGAGI (reference sequence). This CDR3 reads CASNRVGEKLFF. For the CDR3, the DNA is TGTGCCAGCAACAGAGTCGGTGAAAAACTGTTTTTT.

This sequence joins TRBV5-6 and TRBJ2-7, with D unclear. V was shortened by 2 bases and J by 2 bases, with 8 bases between the two germline ends. CDR3 length: 13 amino acids. Germline-derived CDR1 and CDR2 are SGHDT and YYEEEE. DNA for the CDR3: TGTGCCAGCAGCTTTGGGCCTACCTACGAGCAGTACTTC. This sequence encodes CASSFGPTYEQYF.

The CDR3 nucleotides read TGTGCCAGCAGCTTCAATGGGGCAGACTCTGGGGCCAACGTCCTGACTTTC. It codes for CASSFNGADSGANVLTF. The chain combines TRBV9 with TRBJ2-6; tentatively, D is TRBD1 (5 bases). The CDR3 contains 17 residues. Trimming took 4 bases from V and 0 from J, leaving 14 bases between them. Germline CDR1 is SGDLS and CDR2 is YYNGEE. Based on the CDR3 plus reference TRBV9 and TRBJ2-6, the full variable domain is DSGVTQTPKHLITATGQRVTLRCSPRSGDLSVYWYQQSLDQGLQFLIQYYNGEERAKGNILERFSAQQFPDLHSELNLSSLELGDSALYFCASSFNGADSGANVLTFGAGSRLTVL.